These 6 T cell receptor beta chains were all obtained from the same sample, sequenced in a study of T-cell reconstitution after alpha-beta-depleted transplantation in children. Preparation of the TCRbeta library involved a method that used unique molecular identifiers. TCRdb itself ran the PCR reads through MiXCR, one entry per CDR3 protein. The sample contains about 540,000 distinct CDR3 sequences, around 17% of which appear only once. The sample in question was PBMCs from the stem cell graft donor, obtained from the stem cell graft. The receptors were sampled from a human donor who donated a stem cell graft to a child with acute lymphoblastic leukemia.

This clonotype was seen a few times. The chain carries TRBV7-3 and TRBJ2-5; D is unclear. V was trimmed by 4 bases and J by 3 bases, leaving 9 bases between them. This CDR3 is 13 amino acids long. In germline, CDR1 is SGHTA, CDR2 FQGTGA. CDR3 DNA sequence: TGTGCCAGCAGCTCATACACAAAAGAGACCCAGTACTTC. Translating gives CASSSYTKETQYF.

This clonotype has more than one count but fewer than ten. The rearrangement links TRBV6-1 to TRBJ2-2; maybe TRBD1 (6 bases). With 6 bases removed from V and 3 bases from J, the gap between germline ends came to 11 bases. The CDR3 contains 14 residues. Looked up from germline, CDR1 is MNHNS and CDR2 is SASEGT. CDR3 amino acids: CASRDRIDTGELFF. The CDR3 DNA reads TGTGCCAGCAGAGACAGGATCGACACCGGGGAGCTGTTTTTT.

This clonotype was seen a few times. The V gene is TRBV5-1, the J gene TRBJ2-7; D gene unclear. The CDR3 consists of 21 residues. CDR1 is SGHRS and CDR2 is YFSETQ in the germline V gene. Trimming removed 2 bases at V and 0 bases at J, with 30 bases between. The CDR3 is CASSFFFQLPLLPGGSYEQYF. The CDR3 DNA is TGCGCCAGCAGCTTCTTCTTCCAGCTTCCCCTCTTACCCGGCGGCTCCTACGAGCAGTACTTC.

The chain joins TRBV20-1 to TRBJ1-1; no clear D. The CDR3 covers 16 residues. Trimming stripped 1 base from V and 0 bases from J, with 15 bases between. Germline CDR1 DFQATT, CDR2 SNEGSKA (reference sequence). The CDR3 loop is CSARVGQYDMNTEAFF. The DNA for the CDR3 is TGCAGTGCTAGAGTCGGTCAGTATGATATGAACACTGAAGCTTTCTTT.

This chain connects TRBV27 to TRBJ2-3, with TRBD2 matching 7 bases. The V gene's germline CDR1 is MNHEY and CDR2 SMNVEV (reference sequence). The CDR3 is 16 residues long. V was clipped by 7 bases and J by 1 base; unmatched bases: 11. This chain's CDR3 is CASIIVGGRGTDTQYF. For the CDR3, the DNA is TGTGCCAGCATAATTGTCGGGGGGAGGGGCACAGATACGCAGTATTTT.

This clonotype was observed at least ten times. The chain recombines TRBV7-9 with TRBJ2-7; D unresolved. The V end was cut by 5 bases, the J end by 3 bases, with 11 bases between. CDR1 is SEHNR, CDR2 FQNEAQ, per germline (reference sequence). The CDR3 is 13 amino acids. The CDR3 is CASSPPGYYEQYF. The CDR3 DNA follows: TGTGCCAGCAGCCCCCCCGGCTACTACGAGCAGTACTTC. The full variable domain, in which reference TRBV7-9 and TRBJ2-7 provide the parts outside the CDR3, is DTGVSQNPRHKITKRGQNVTFRCDPISEHNRLYWYRQTLGQGPEFLTYFQNEAQLEKSRLLSDRFSAERPKGSFSTLEIQRTEQGDSAMYLCASSPPGYYEQYFGPGTRLTVT.